This T cell receptor beta chain came from a study of response to subunit inactivated influenza vaccine. Using its own MiXCR run on the RT-PCR reads, TCRdb lists one record per CDR3 protein. This table has around 600,000 distinct CDR3 sequences, approximately 10% appearing once. With V trimmed by 6 bases and J by 8 bases, 6 bases remained unmatched. This CDR3 region has 14 residues. Germline V gene lookup returns CDR1 LGHNA and CDR2 YSLEER. These sequences were also reported in another study, on T cells expressing NK-cell markers. That work adds: UMIs accompanied the 5'RACE template switching by which TCR beta cDNA was made. The study found dominant NKG2C+ clonotypes at about 1.0-8% of CD8+ T cells in over 5 donors.

The TCR comes from a man in his forties or fifties who received an inactivated influenza vaccine. The chain is built from TRBV4-3 and TRBJ2-2; 10 nucleotides line up with TRBD2. This specimen consisted of PBMCs from blood, obtained on the day of vaccination. CDR3 DNA sequence: TGCGCCAGCAGAGAGACTAGCGGGTTTGGGGAGCTGTTTTTT. Amino acid sequence: CASRETSGFGELFF.